These 24 T cell receptor beta chains came from one sample sequenced in a study of identical twins. One entry per CDR3 protein results from TCRdb running MiXCR on the 5' RACE reads. This sample has 1.5 million to 2 million distinct CDR3 sequences, with roughly a third found just once. The sample consisted of cord blood. The receptors were gathered from a newborn girl in good health.

This clonotype was seen a few times. The chain is built from TRBV6-2 or TRBV6-3 and TRBJ2-7; D is possibly TRBD1 (7 bases). V lost 10 bases, J lost 6 bases, and 25 bases lay in between. In germline, CDR1 is MNHEY, CDR2 SVGEGT. This CDR3 comprises 15 residues. The CDR3: CATSRQGLTLGEQYF. The DNA for the CDR3 is TGTGCCACCTCGCGACAGGGACTGACACTTGGCGAGCAGTACTTC.

The rearrangement uses TRBV4-1 and TRBJ2-1; no clear D. This CDR3 region has 13 residues. The germline gives CDR1 MGHRA, CDR2 YSYEKL. V was cut by 0 bases and J by 8 bases, with 8 bases left in between. CDR3 DNA: TGCGCCAGCAGCCAAGATGCGGCGCATGAGCAGTTCTTC. Residues: CASSQDAAHEQFF.

This clonotype was found a few times. This chain joins TRBV2 and TRBJ2-5; 10 bases agree with TRBD2. Trimming cost V 3 bases and J 3 bases; bases outside gene matches: 7. Per germline, CDR1 SNHLY and CDR2 FYNNEI. The CDR3 contains 16 residues. The CDR3 spells CASSDKGLAPKETQYF. The CDR3 region has the DNA TGTGCCAGCAGTGACAAGGGACTAGCGCCGAAAGAGACCCAGTACTTC.

The table lists this clonotype with a few counts. The V call is TRBV10-3, the J call TRBJ2-2; TRBD2 matches at 9 bases. Germline V gives CDR1 ENHRY, CDR2 SYGVKD. V dropped 2 bases and J dropped 10; count of bases not matched to a gene: 5. The length of the CDR3 is 14 residues. DNA of the CDR3: TGTGCCATCAGTGAGGCTAGCGGGGTAATGGAGCTGTTTTTT. This sequence encodes CAISEASGVMELFF.

The chain employs TRBV5-1 and TRBJ2-1; D possibly corresponds to TRBD1 (5 bases). The V end was cut by 3 bases, the J end by 0 bases, with 13 bases between. Germline V lookup: CDR1 SGHRS, CDR2 YFSETQ. This CDR3 has 16 amino acids. CDR3 sequence reads: CASSSLRQGSYNEQFF. In DNA form, the CDR3 reads TGCGCCAGCAGCTCCTTGAGGCAGGGCTCCTACAATGAGCAGTTCTTC.

This clonotype has more than one count but fewer than ten. V gene TRBV7-9 combines with J gene TRBJ2-3, with D perhaps matching TRBD2 (5 bases). Trimming took 0 bases from V and 2 from J, leaving 18 bases between them. This CDR3 is 18 amino acids long. Germline CDR1 SEHNR, CDR2 FQNEAQ (reference sequence). DNA for the CDR3: TGTGCCAGCAGCTTAGCCAAGGACTTCCCAACCCTCACAGATACGCAGTATTTT. Its translation: CASSLAKDFPTLTDTQYF.

The rearrangement links TRBV5-1 to TRBJ2-1; 7 nucleotides align to TRBD2. The CDR3 consists of 15 residues. V trimming: 2 bases; J trimming: 6 bases; junction bases outside the gene matches: 8. Germline CDR1 reads SGHRS; CDR2 reads YFSETQ. CDR3 bases: TGCGCCAGCAGCTTACTAGCGACGGTCACCAATGAGCAGTTCTTC. Protein sequence: CASSLLATVTNEQFF. Full variable domain (remainder filled in from reference TRBV5-1 and TRBJ2-1): KAGVTQTPRYLIKTRGQQVTLSCSPISGHRSVSWYQQTPGQGLQFLFEYFSETQRNKGNFPGRFSGRQFSNSRSEMNVSTLELGDSALYLCASSLLATVTNEQFFGPGTRLTVL.

This sequence joins TRBV15 and TRBJ2-2; D not resolved. CDR3 length: 13 residues. Trimming took off 1 base at V and 4 bases at J, with 4 bases between the two ends. Looked up from germline, CDR1 is LNHNV and CDR2 is YYDKDF (reference sequence). CDR3 bases: TGTGCCACCAGCAGAGTTCCCACCGGGGAGCTGTTTTTT. This gives the protein CATSRVPTGELFF.

V usage is TRBV6-6 and J usage is TRBJ2-7, with D perhaps matching TRBD2 (6 bases). This CDR3 comprises 14 residues. Per germline, CDR1 MNHNY and CDR2 SVGAGI (reference sequence). V lost 2 bases to trimming and J lost 3 bases, with 11 bases between them. CDR3 residues: CASSYRDWDYEQYF. CDR3 DNA: TGTGCCAGCAGTTACCGGGACTGGGACTACGAGCAGTACTTC.

The V call is TRBV5-1, the J call TRBJ1-2, with TRBD1 identical over 7 bases. Germline V gene data show CDR1 as SGHRS and CDR2 as YFSETQ. The CDR3 is 14 amino acids. Germline trimming cut 4 bases from V and 5 bases from J; bases unmatched to any gene: 8. The CDR3 here is CASSPRDSGYGYTF. As DNA, the CDR3 is TGCGCCAGCAGCCCGAGGGACAGTGGGTATGGCTACACCTTC.

Regarding this clonotype: At one end, the junction sequence differs from germline, possibly due to a read error. The V and J genes are TRBV7-2 and TRBJ1-6; TRBD1 might be the D (5 bases). This CDR3 region has 18 residues. Germline lookup yields CDR1 SGHTA and CDR2 FQGNSA. As DNA, the CDR3 is TGTGCCAGCAGCTTAGAATTCAAGGGGAGCTCCTATAATTCACCCCCCCACTTT. This encodes CASSLEFKGSSYNSPPHF.

This chain links TRBV7-2 with TRBJ2-3; 11 bases match TRBD2. The J segment lost 1 base and the V segment lost 1 base, leaving 7 bases of the junction unmatched. CDR1 and CDR2 (germline): SGHTA, FQGNSA. The CDR3 is made up of 18 amino acids. In nucleotides, the CDR3 is TGTGCCAGCAGCTTAGAACTAGCGGGAGTTTGGCGCACAGATACGCAGTATTTT. It translates to CASSLELAGVWRTDTQYF.

The gene calls are TRBV27 and TRBJ1-2; the D gene is possibly TRBD1 (5 bases). The CDR3 runs 12 residues. The V end was cut by 5 bases, the J end by 4 bases, with 8 bases between. Germline CDR1 MNHEY, CDR2 SMNVEV (reference sequence). The CDR3 loop reads CASSNGGYGYTF. CDR3 nucleotides: TGTGCCAGCAGTAACGGGGGCTATGGCTACACCTTC.

The chain employs TRBV28 and TRBJ2-7; D possibly corresponds to TRBD1 (6 bases). The CDR3 runs 15 residues. The germline V gene encodes CDR1 MDHEN and CDR2 SYDVKM. V dropped 3 bases and J dropped 0 bases, with 12 bases sitting between them. This CDR3 reads CASSLDSLTSYEQYF. As DNA, the CDR3 is TGTGCCAGCAGTTTGGACAGTCTAACCTCCTACGAGCAGTACTTC.

This clonotype was counted at least ten times. The CDR3 is CASSLGANSYNEQFF. CDR3 nucleotides: TGTGCCAGCAGCTTAGGGGCTAACTCCTACAATGAGCAGTTCTTC. The chain employs TRBV11-2 and TRBJ2-1; no clear D gene. The V end was cut by 1 base, the J end by 0 bases, with 7 bases between. Germline V gene sequence: CDR1 SGHAT, CDR2 FQNNGV. The CDR3 runs 15 residues.

This clonotype appeared a few times. This rearrangement joins TRBV6-5 to TRBJ1-4; 7 nucleotides agree with TRBD1. This CDR3 has 15 residues. Germline lookup yields CDR1 MNHEY and CDR2 SVGAGI. With 2 bases clipped from V and 7 bases from J, the junction kept 7 bases outside the gene matches. The CDR3 region is CASSYRDSLREKLFF. CDR3 DNA: TGTGCCAGCAGTTACCGGGACAGCCTTCGTGAAAAACTGTTTTTT.

The chain combines TRBV6-5 with TRBJ1-3; D remains ambiguous. From germline, CDR1 is MNHEY and CDR2 SVGAGI. V was trimmed by 6 bases and J by 4 bases, leaving 4 bases between them. The CDR3 contains 11 residues. As DNA, the CDR3 is TGTGCCAGCAGAGACGGAAACACCATATATTTT. Translated, it gives CASRDGNTIYF.

This clonotype has more than one count but fewer than ten. J is TRBJ2-1 and V is TRBV25-1, with D hard to call. This CDR3 spans 11 amino acids. Germline V gives CDR1 MGHDK, CDR2 SYGVNS. V was cut by 7 bases and J by 8 bases, with 9 bases left in between. The CDR3 DNA reads as TGTGCCAGCAAAGTAAGGTATGAGCAGTTCTTC. It is translated as CASKVRYEQFF.

This chain links TRBV4-2 with TRBJ2-4; 7 bases fit TRBD2. The closer fit of TRBJ2-5 to the DNA end suggests the J call may be wrong. The CDR3 extends over 15 amino acids. Germline CDR1 is LGHNA and CDR2 is YNFKEQ. The CDR3 here is CASSQGRLAEGTQYF. The CDR3 DNA follows: TGTGCCAGCAGCCAAGGGCGCCTAGCGGAAGGGACCCAGTACTTC.

The chain is built from TRBV20-1 and TRBJ2-1; the match to TRBD2 covers 9 bases. The DNA end favors TRBJ2-7, so the J call may be wrong. Germline values: CDR1 DFQATT, CDR2 SNEGSKA (reference sequence). This CDR3 is built from 15 residues. The CDR3 DNA reads TGCAGTGCGTCTGGCGGGAGGGTCTCCTACAATGAGCAGTACTTC. It codes for CSASGGRVSYNEQYF.

To note about this clonotype: A read error may be the cause here, since a much bigger clone is one base away. The V and J genes are TRBV4-2 and TRBJ2-1; no reliable D call. The end of the DNA fits TRBJ2-7 better, so the J call may be wrong. Germline CDR1 LGHNA, CDR2 YNFKEQ. The length of the CDR3 is 15 residues. DNA of the CDR3: TGTGCCAGCAGCCGATCCTCCGACTCCTACAATGAGCAGTACTTC. Translation gives CASSRSSDSYNEQYF.

This clonotype was observed a few times. The chain joins TRBV5-1 to TRBJ2-4; 14 bases agree with TRBD2. Trimming took 4 bases from V and 0 from J; bases not matched to a gene: 9. CDR1 SGHRS and CDR2 YFSETQ come from the germline V gene. CDR3 length equals 19 residues. CDR3 sequence reads: CASSTGLAGAPGAKNIQYF. The CDR3 DNA reads TGCGCCAGCAGCACGGGACTAGCGGGAGCCCCAGGAGCCAAAAACATTCAGTACTTC.

The chain uses TRBV5-4 and TRBJ2-7; D uncertain. Trimming pared 2 bases from V and 5 bases from J, leaving 20 bases between. CDR3 length: 16 residues. The germline CDR1 and CDR2 sequences are SGHNT and YYREEE (reference sequence). Here the CDR3 reads CASSFRGLKMSHEQYF. For the CDR3, the DNA is TGTGCCAGCAGCTTTCGCGGCTTAAAGATGTCCCACGAGCAGTACTTC. The whole variable domain, remainder taken from reference TRBV5-4 and TRBJ2-7, is ETGVTQSPTHLIKTRGQQVTLRCSSQSGHNTVSWYQQALGQGPQFIFQYYREEENGRGNFPPRFSGLQFPNYSSELNVNALELDDSALYLCASSFRGLKMSHEQYFGPGTRLTVT.

This clonotype was seen more than once but under ten times. The chain joins TRBV30 to TRBJ2-5; D unclear. V lost 1 base and J 1 base, leaving 7 bases between the germline ends. The CDR3 sequence is 13 residues long. Germline V CDR1 and CDR2: GTSNPN, SVGIG (reference sequence). The CDR3 DNA reads TGTGCCTGGAGTGCAGCGATCCAAGAGACCCAGTACTTC. Translation: CAWSAAIQETQYF.